This T cell receptor (beta chain) was found in a study of blood T cell repertoires in COVID-19 (TCRdb year 2020). With respect to the entire study: Samples from collaborators originated in the United States, Italy and Spain and spanned both the acute and convalescent phases of COVID-19. HLA class I and class II types, where available, came from metadata supplied by the sample provider rather than from assay-based typing. The prospective study material was composed of cDNA or gDNA derived from T cells, B-cell-depleted T cells, or PBMCs. The samples were drawn from two sources: the first 160 participants of the ongoing ImmuneRACE study, and 950 to 1,500 subjects contributed by 6 global collaborators. The dataset comprised deeply sampled blood TCRbeta repertoires from subjects exposed to, actively infected with, or recovered from COVID-19. The sample metadata nearly always contained a de-identified subject ID, COVID-19 status, age in years and sex. The repertoires were made available in a free public database intended to serve as a resource for research on the immune response to SARS-CoV-2.

Collaborating institutions collected whole blood in K2EDTA tubes following their own protocols. For TCRbeta analysis, collaborator samples were shipped as frozen whole blood, as isolated PBMCs, or as DNA extracted from either sample type. TCRbeta CDR3 regions were amplified from genomic DNA by means of the immunoSEQ Assay, a bias-controlled multiplex PCR. On the authors' methods: The number of nucleated cells in each sample was estimated by amplification of reference gene primers within the assay. To quantify the absolute abundance of each unique TCRbeta CDR3 rearrangement, sequence reads were collapsed and filtered. For each sample, productive Simpson clonality was calculated as the square root of Simpson's diversity index over productive rearrangements. As stored in TCRdb, this immuneACCESS dataset retains in-frame rearrangements with V and J assigned. A fraction of the clones does not appear; measured against another copy, unresolved V genes explain less than half of the discrepancy, and the remainder lacks a known reason. V, J and clone size were drawn from that table, and D and trimming were deduced from the DNA. The sample yields around 300,000 clones; about nine tenths were counted once. The ten largest clones add up to about 3% of the sample.

The research as a whole found: The quantity of clinical and demographic metadata differed by source and by participant and was supplied without curation.

With regard to this clone: Its antigen is unknown. Base qualities are not at hand, and no much larger clone is one base apart.

V lost 0 bases and J lost 3 bases; the stretch between them is 5 bases long. There are 13 amino acids in the CDR3, from cysteine to phenylalanine inclusive. The entry retains the CDR3 DNA only, 39 bases that are in frame from base 1. The germline V gene encodes CDR1 SGHKS and CDR2 YYEKEE (reference sequence). The sequenced sample was peripheral blood. The receptor was derived from a woman in her thirties with active or convalescent COVID-19. Rearrangement joined TRBV5-5 to TRBJ2-3, with the D gene call left open. The DNA reads as follows: TGTGCCAGCAGCTTGGATCCGACAGATACGCAGTATTTT. The translation is CASSLDPTDTQYF.